This TCR beta chain was profiled in a study of blood T cell repertoires in COVID-19. Method: immunoSEQ multiplex PCR; TCRdb's copy keeps in-frame clones and lacks some. The data hold 250,000 to 350,000 clones, with around 90% observed a single time. The CDR3 is made up of 16 amino acids. V dropped 2 bases and J dropped 6 bases, with 17 bases sitting between them. The germline gives CDR1 SGDLS, CDR2 YYNGEE. The sample consisted of PBMCs or T cells enriched from blood (not recorded which). The sequence was obtained from a man aged 55 to 70 who had recovered from COVID-19. J is TRBJ1-4 and V is TRBV9; tentative D call: TRBD1 (5 bases). The CDR3 bases are TGTGCCAGCAGCGTTTCACCTGGCAGGGAGGATGAAAAACTGTTTTTT. It is translated as CASSVSPGREDEKLFF.